The 10 T cell receptor beta chains in this list originate from one sample, sequenced in a study of cytomegalovirus exposure and HLA in healthy donors. The PCR made use of 60 Vbeta and 13 Jbeta primers. Some clones are missing from TCRdb's copy, which holds only in-frame ones; the method was immunoSEQ multiplex PCR. The sample contains some 140,000 clones, 79% of which appear only once. The sequencing input was PBMCs. These receptors were obtained from a female donor in good health and CMV-seronegative.

The rearrangement uses TRBV19 and TRBJ2-1; TRBD2 is a possible D gene (6 bases). The V end was cut by 6 bases, the J end by 9 bases, with 15 bases between. The CDR3 spans 13 residues. In germline, CDR1 is LNHDA, CDR2 SQIVND (reference sequence). In nucleotides, the CDR3 is TGTGCCAGTAGCCCTTCCCTGGAGGGTGAGCAGTTCTTC. Translated, it gives CASSPSLEGEQFF.

V gene TRBV27 combines with J gene TRBJ1-4; D might be TRBD1 (6 bases). The V end was cut by 3 bases, the J end by 8 bases, with 16 bases between. Germline loops: CDR1 MNHEY, CDR2 SMNVEV (reference sequence). The length of the CDR3 is 15 residues. The CDR3 is CASSFYRDGKEKLFF. In nucleotides, the CDR3 is TGTGCCAGCAGTTTTTACAGGGACGGCAAGGAAAAACTGTTTTTT.

V gene TRBV18 combines with J gene TRBJ1-1; perhaps TRBD1 as D (5 bases). The CDR3 totals 14 residues. Germline assignment: CDR1 KGHSH and CDR2 LQKENI. V lost 6 bases and J 8 bases, leaving 19 bases between the germline ends. The CDR3, as DNA: TGTGCCAGCTCGCCCGACAGCACTCTTACCGAAGCTTTCTTT. The encoded protein is CASSPDSTLTEAFF.

The J gene is TRBJ2-1, the V gene TRBV30, with 8 positions matching TRBD2. Germline-derived CDR1 and CDR2 are GTSNPN and SVGIG (reference sequence). This CDR3 is 14 amino acids long. The CDR3 DNA reads TGTGCAAGCCTTCCCATCCGGGGGGGCAATGAGCAGTTCTTC. This gives the protein CASLPIRGGNEQFF.

The chain uses TRBV5-4 and TRBJ2-1; TRBD2 matches 7 bases. V was clipped by 4 bases and J by 9 bases; unmatched bases: 10. From germline, CDR1 is SGHNT and CDR2 YYREEE (reference sequence). The CDR3 is 14 residues long. CDR3 DNA: TGTGCCAGCAGCATCGGACTAGTAAACGGTGAGCAGTTCTTC. This codes for CASSIGLVNGEQFF.

The chain combines TRBV5-5 with TRBJ1-2; TRBD1 matches 8 bases. Germline CDR1 and CDR2: SGHKS and YYEKEE (reference sequence). This CDR3 has 12 residues. The V and J ends lost 4 bases and 5 bases, in that order; junction bases with no gene match: 1. The CDR3 coding sequence is TGTGCCAGCAGCAGGACAGGGTATGGCTACACCTTC. Its translation: CASSRTGYGYTF.

This rearrangement joins TRBV5-1 to TRBJ1-1; D remains unclear. Germline values: CDR1 SGHRS, CDR2 YFSETQ. Trimming shortened V by 4 bases and J by 5 bases, and 15 bases separated the two germline ends. The CDR3 contains 14 residues. In DNA form, the CDR3 reads TGCGCCAGCAGCCAATGGTCGGGGTTGACTGAAGCTTTCTTT. This gives the protein CASSQWSGLTEAFF.

This clone was recorded only once. This chain links TRBV21-1 with TRBJ2-1; TRBD2, as called in the table, went unchecked against the DNA. TRBV21-1 is a pseudogene locus. The CDR3 length is 17 residues. The CDR3 bases are TGTGCCAGCAGCAAGCAGAGTAGAGACTCCCGAGTCGGTGAGCAGTTCTTC. The encoded protein is CASSKQSRDSRVGEQFF.

The V and J genes are TRBV4-1 and TRBJ1-1; 7 positions match TRBD1. CDR1 is MGHRA and CDR2 is YSYEKL in the germline V gene. The CDR3 covers 16 residues. The V gene end was trimmed by 4 bases and the J gene end by 0 bases; junction bases not matched to a gene: 8. CDR3 loop: CASSPGQVKMNTEAFF. CDR3 nucleotide sequence: TGCGCCAGCAGCCCCGGACAGGTTAAAATGAACACTGAAGCTTTCTTT.

CDR3 sequence: CAIRLAGERNEQYF. CDR3 nucleotide sequence: TGTGCCATCAGACTAGCGGGAGAGAGAAACGAGCAGTACTTC. The rearrangement links TRBV10-3 to TRBJ2-7, with 11 bases aligning to TRBD2. The CDR3 is 14 amino acids. CDR1 and CDR2 (germline): ENHRY, SYGVKD. Unmatched junction bases numbered 6, after V lost 6 bases and J lost 5 bases.